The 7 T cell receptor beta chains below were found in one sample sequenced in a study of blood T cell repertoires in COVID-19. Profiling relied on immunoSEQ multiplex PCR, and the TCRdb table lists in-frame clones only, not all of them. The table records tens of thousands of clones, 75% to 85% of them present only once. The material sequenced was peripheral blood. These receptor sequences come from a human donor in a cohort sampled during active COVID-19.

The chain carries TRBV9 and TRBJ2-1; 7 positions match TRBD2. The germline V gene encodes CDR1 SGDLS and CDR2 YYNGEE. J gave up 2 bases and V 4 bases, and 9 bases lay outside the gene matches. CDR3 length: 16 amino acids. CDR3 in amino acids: CASSPDASGAYNEQFF. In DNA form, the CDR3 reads TGTGCCAGCAGCCCAGACGCCAGCGGGGCCTACAATGAGCAGTTCTTC.

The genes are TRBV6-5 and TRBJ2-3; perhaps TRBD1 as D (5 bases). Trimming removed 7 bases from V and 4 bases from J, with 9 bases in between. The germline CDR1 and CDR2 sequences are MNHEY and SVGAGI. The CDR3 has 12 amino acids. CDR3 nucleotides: TGTGCCAGCAAAGGGGCGTCAGATACGCAGTATTTT. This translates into CASKGASDTQYF.

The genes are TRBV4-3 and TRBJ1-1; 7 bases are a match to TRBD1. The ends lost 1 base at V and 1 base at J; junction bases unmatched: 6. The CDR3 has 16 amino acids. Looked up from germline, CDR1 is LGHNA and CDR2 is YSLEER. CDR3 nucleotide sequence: TGCGCCAGCAGCCAAGGAGGGGGCCAAGGGAACACTGAAGCTTTCTTT. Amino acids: CASSQGGGQGNTEAFF.

The CDR3 bases are TGTGCCAGCAGCTTACAGGGGGACACTGAAGCTTTCTTT. Translated: CASSLQGDTEAFF. This sequence joins TRBV7-8 and TRBJ1-1; 7 positions agree with TRBD1. CDR1 is SGHVS, CDR2 FQNEAQ, per germline. The CDR3 loop spans 13 amino acids. V lost 2 bases, J lost 3 bases, and 0 bases stayed unmatched.

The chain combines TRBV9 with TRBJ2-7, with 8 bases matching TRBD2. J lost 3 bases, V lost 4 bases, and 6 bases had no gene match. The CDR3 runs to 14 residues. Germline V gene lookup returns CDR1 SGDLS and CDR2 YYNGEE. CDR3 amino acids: CASSPGTSVYEQYF. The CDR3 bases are TGTGCCAGCAGCCCCGGGACTAGTGTCTACGAGCAGTACTTC.

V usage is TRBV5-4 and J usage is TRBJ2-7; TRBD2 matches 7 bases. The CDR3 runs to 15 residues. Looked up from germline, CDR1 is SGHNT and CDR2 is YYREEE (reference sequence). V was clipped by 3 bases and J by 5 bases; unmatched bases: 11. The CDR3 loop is CASSWGGAASHEQYF. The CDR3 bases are TGTGCCAGCAGCTGGGGAGGGGCAGCGTCACACGAGCAGTACTTC.

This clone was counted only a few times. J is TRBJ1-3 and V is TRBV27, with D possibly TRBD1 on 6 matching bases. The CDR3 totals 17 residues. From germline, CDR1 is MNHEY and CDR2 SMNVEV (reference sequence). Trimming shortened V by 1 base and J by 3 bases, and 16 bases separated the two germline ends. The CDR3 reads CASSLFPAGVGGNTIYF. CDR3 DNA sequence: TGTGCCAGCAGTTTATTTCCGGCAGGGGTGGGTGGAAACACCATATATTTT.